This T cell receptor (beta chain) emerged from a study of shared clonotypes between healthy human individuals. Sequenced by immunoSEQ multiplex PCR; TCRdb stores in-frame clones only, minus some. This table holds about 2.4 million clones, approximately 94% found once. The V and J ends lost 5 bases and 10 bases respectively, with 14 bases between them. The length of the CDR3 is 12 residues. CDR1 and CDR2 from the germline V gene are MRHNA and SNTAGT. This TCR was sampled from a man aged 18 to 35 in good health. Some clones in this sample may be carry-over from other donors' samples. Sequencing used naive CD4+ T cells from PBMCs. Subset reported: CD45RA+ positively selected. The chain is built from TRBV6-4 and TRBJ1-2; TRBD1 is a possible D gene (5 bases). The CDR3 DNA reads TGTGCCAGCAGTCCCGGGGGACTCCACTACACCTTC. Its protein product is CASSPGGLHYTF.